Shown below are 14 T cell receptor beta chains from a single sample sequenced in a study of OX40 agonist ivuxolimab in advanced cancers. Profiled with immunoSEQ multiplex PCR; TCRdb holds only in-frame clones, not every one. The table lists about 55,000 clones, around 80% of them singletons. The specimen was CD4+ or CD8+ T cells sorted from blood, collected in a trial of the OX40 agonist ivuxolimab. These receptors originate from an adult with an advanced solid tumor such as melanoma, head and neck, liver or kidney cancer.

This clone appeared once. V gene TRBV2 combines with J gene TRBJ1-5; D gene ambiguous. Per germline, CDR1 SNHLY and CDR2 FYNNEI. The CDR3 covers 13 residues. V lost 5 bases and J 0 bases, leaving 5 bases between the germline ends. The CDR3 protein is CASSTFSNQPQHF. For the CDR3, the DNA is TGTGCCAGCAGTACTTTTAGCAATCAGCCCCAGCATTTT.

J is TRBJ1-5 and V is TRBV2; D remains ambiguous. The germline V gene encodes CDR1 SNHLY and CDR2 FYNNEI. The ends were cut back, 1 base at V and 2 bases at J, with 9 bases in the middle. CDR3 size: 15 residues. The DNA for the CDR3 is TGTGCCAGCAGTGAAGGGGGTAAAGGCAATCAGCCCCAGCATTTT. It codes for CASSEGGKGNQPQHF.

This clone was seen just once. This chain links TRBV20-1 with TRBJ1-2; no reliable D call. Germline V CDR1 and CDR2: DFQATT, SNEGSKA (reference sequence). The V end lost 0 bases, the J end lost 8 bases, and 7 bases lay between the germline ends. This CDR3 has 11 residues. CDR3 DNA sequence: TGCAGTGCTAGAGAGTGGAGCGGCTACACCTTC. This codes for CSAREWSGYTF.

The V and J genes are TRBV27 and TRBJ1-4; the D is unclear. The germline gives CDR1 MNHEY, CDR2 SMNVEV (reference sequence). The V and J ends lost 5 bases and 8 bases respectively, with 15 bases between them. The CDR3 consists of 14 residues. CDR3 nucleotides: TGTGCCAGCAGTCCCGCCGGGATTTGGGAAAAACTGTTTTTT. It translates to CASSPAGIWEKLFF.

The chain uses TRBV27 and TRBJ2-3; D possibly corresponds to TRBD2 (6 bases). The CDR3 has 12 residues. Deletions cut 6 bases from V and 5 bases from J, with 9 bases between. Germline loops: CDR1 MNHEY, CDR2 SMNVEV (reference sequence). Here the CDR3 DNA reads TGTGCCAGCAGGGAAGCGGGAGATACGCAGTATTTT. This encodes CASREAGDTQYF.

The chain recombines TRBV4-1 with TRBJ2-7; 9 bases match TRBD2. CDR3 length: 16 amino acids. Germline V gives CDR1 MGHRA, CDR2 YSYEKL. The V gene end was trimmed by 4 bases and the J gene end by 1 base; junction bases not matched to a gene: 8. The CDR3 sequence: CASSRGLAGWSYEQYF. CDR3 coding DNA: TGCGCCAGCAGCCGGGGGCTAGCGGGATGGTCCTACGAGCAGTACTTC.

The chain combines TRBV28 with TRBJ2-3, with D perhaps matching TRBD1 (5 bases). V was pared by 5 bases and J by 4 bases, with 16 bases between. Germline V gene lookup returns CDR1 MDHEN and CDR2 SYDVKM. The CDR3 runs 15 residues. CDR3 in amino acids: CASSKGLGSADTQYF. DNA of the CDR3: TGTGCCAGCAGTAAGGGGCTAGGCTCCGCAGATACGCAGTATTTT.

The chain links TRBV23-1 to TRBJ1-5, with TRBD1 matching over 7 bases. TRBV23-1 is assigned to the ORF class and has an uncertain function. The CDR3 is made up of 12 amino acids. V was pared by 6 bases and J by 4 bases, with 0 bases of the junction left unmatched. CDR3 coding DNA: TGCGCCAGCAGGGACAGGAATCAGCCCCAGCATTTT. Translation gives CASRDRNQPQHF.

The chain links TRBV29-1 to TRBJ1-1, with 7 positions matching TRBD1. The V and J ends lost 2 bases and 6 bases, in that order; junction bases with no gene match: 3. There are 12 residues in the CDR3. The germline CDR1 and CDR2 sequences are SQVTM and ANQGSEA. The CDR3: CSVEPQGAEAFF. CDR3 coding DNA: TGCAGCGTTGAACCGCAGGGGGCTGAAGCTTTCTTT. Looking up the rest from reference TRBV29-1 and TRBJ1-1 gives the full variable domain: SAVISQKPSRDICQRGTSLTIQCQVDSQVTMMFWYRQQPGQSLTLIATANQGSEATYESGFVIDKFPISRPNLTFSTLTVSNMSPEDSSIYLCSVEPQGAEAFFGQGTRLTVV.

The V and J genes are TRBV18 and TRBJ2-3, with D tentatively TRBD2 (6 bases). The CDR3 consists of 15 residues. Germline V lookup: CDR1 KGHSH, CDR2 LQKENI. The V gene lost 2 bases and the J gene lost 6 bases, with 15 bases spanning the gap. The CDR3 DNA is TGTGCCAGCTCACCATGGGTCGGCGGGACGGATACGCAGTATTTT. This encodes CASSPWVGGTDTQYF.

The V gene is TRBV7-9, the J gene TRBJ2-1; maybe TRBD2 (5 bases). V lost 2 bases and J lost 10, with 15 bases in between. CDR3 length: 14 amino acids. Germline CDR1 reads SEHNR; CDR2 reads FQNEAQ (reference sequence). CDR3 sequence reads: CASSLFASSYEQFF. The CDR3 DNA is TGTGCCAGCAGCTTATTTGCTAGCAGTTACGAGCAGTTCTTC.

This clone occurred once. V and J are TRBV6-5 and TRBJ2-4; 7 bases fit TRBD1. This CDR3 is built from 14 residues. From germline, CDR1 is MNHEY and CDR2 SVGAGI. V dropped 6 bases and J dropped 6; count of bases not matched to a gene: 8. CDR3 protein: CASSRTGLGNIQYF. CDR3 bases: TGTGCCAGCAGCCGGACAGGATTAGGAAACATTCAGTACTTC.

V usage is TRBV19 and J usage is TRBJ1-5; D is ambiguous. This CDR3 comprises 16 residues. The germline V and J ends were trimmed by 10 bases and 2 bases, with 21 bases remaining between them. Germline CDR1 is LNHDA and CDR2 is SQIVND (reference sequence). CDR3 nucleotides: TGTGCCACCTCGGCCCGGGAGCTGAAGGGCAATCAGCCCCAGCATTTT. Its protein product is CATSARELKGNQPQHF.

In nucleotides, the CDR3 is TGTGCCAGCAGCGCCACTAGCGGGGGGGCGAGTAATGAGCAGTTCTTC. This codes for CASSATSGGASNEQFF. This chain joins TRBV7-8 and TRBJ2-1; 13 bases map to TRBD2. The junction had 8 bases not matched to a gene; V was cut back by 5 bases and J by 7 bases. CDR3 length: 16 residues. CDR1 is SGHVS and CDR2 is FQNEAQ in the germline V gene.